There are a few counts of the clone carrying this T cell receptor beta chain. The same CDR3 also results from other DNA sequences found in this sample. Recruits, aged about 18 to 95 years, lived in 24 US areas. This sample was taken from a study of blood T cell repertoires in COVID-19. Across the study: The study drew acute and convalescent COVID-19 samples from the United States, Italy and Spain. From T cells, B-cell-depleted T cells, or PBMCs came the material, which was cDNA or gDNA.

Source study methods: From reference gene primer amplification, estimates of nucleated cell counts were derived. Clones were sequenced by immunoSEQ multiplex PCR, and TCRdb holds only the in-frame ones, with some missing. V and J calls and clone size are those listed in that table; D and trimming were worked out from the DNA. The repertoire holds 220,000 or so clones, with around 89% as singletons. Trimming removed 1 base from V and 1 base from J, with 5 bases in between. CDR3 length: 13 amino acids. Looked up from germline, CDR1 is SGHRS and CDR2 is YFSETQ. This sequence originates from a woman younger than 35 in a cohort exposed to, infected with or recovered from COVID-19 (not recorded which). The genes are TRBV5-1 and TRBJ1-1, with D possibly TRBD1 on 5 matching bases. Input material: PBMCs or T cells enriched from blood (not recorded which). CDR3 region: CASSLTGNTEAFF. CDR3 nucleotide sequence: TGCGCCAGCAGCTTGACAGGGAACACTGAAGCTTTCTTT.